This TCR beta chain is drawn from a study of Graves' ophthalmopathy and Graves' hyperthyroidism (dated by TCRdb to the late 2010s). About the investigation overall: Stable hyperthyroidism was defined as no progression to ophthalmopathy within 18 months of follow-up. The study used signatures of the TCR beta repertoire to tell Graves' ophthalmopathy apart from Graves' hyperthyroidism and to predict which patients would progress to ophthalmopathy. In total, under 150 blood samples were TCR-sequenced: approximately 42 ophthalmopathy, over 70 hyperthyroidism and some 17 hyperthyroidism-to-ophthalmopathy patients. To explore V-J signatures distinguishing ophthalmopathy from hyperthyroidism, a discovery set of about a hundred patients (more than 40 ophthalmopathy, about 57 stable hyperthyroidism) was enrolled. An independent validation cohort was composed of roughly 18 hyperthyroidism patients and 17 patients who later progressed from hyperthyroidism to ophthalmopathy. T-cell repertoires of thyroid tissue and blood were compared in several hyperthyroidism patients. Once sampling was done, hyperthyroidism patients were given methimazole at a starting dose of 30 mg daily, while ophthalmopathy patients were given high-dose intravenous methylprednisolone.

In regard to this clonotype: What antigen it recognizes has not been identified. Base-call qualities are not available, and no considerably larger clone is one nucleotide away.

For repertoire sequencing, TCR beta CDR3 regions were amplified from RNA transcripts. A first-round RT-PCR used HTBI primers with the Qiagen OneStep RT-PCR kit, followed by a second-round multiplex PCR, size selection and purification. Libraries were sequenced on an Illumina HiSeq2000 using paired-end 100 bp reads. The authors' analysis ran thus. SOAPnuke was used for read processing, and reads with adapters, uncalled bases, a mean Phred below 15, or no exact constant-primer or identifier match were discarded. COPE v1.2.5 was used to merge the high-quality paired reads. Each unique nucleotide sequence was treated as a clonotype, and MiTCR v1.1 was used to align the clonotypes to the IMGT TRB V, D and J references. The analysis was limited to V-J combinations with a frequency above 0.0001, which together covered 99% to 99.2% of the repertoires. A TCR clonal expansion and chaos score per V-J combination was defined as the ratio of F50 clonal expansion to chaos observed in the TCRdist matrix. Features were reduced by Welch's t-statistics and random forest to around 14 V-J combinations, which fed a naive Bayes classifier. Thyroid-blood repertoire similarity was quantified with the Morisita-Horn index. Through fastp at Q25 and MiXCR, TCRdb rebuilt clones from the public reads, retaining in-frame beta chains. Identical CDR3 proteins give one entry, which carries the most common genes and DNA. Clone size and V and J calls follow TCRdb, not the original study. Here the sample has 580,000 or so distinct CDR3 sequences; 39% occur a single time. About 4.6% of the sample rests with the top ten.

Study-wide findings and limitations: In validation, the model predicted ophthalmopathy progression with 70.59% sensitivity and 72.22% specificity; eleven to twelve predicted patients were CT-confirmed with GO in a median of around 6 months. Most of the expanded thyroid clonotypes with a frequency above 0.001 were also detected in blood, and it was suggested that the thyroid immune response may be reflected by blood repertoires. No statistical method was used to set the sample size in advance, and the investigators knew which group each participant was assigned to. Ophthalmopathy was separated from stable hyperthyroidism by the 13-signature model with roughly 87% sensitivity and around 81% specificity in cross-validation and with 80%/75% in the test set.

Patients with hyperthyroidism were aged 18 to 65 years, had been newly diagnosed, and had a disease duration of less than 2 months. Anyone with other autoimmune diseases, uncontrolled infections, pregnancy or lactation was excluded from the study. Clinical symptoms, serum thyroxine, TRAb, thyroid ultrasound and orbital computed tomography were used for diagnosis. Total RNA was extracted with Trizol reagent and quality-checked on an Agilent 2100 Bioanalyzer. Taken from the germline V gene, the CDR1 and CDR2 loops are MDHEN and SYDVKM. The CDR3 starts with the cysteine, ends with the phenylalanine, and has 13 residues. Only the CDR3 DNA stays, 39 bases, in frame from base 1. The trim is 3 bases for V and 7 bases for J, with a gap of 12 bases between the germline ends.

The chain uses TRBV28 and TRBJ1-1; the D gene lacks a confident call. Input material: peripheral blood or thyroid tissue (not recorded which). The clonotype originates from an adult man with Graves' hyperthyroidism. This receptor has the CDR3 CASSFNSWREAFF. The nucleotide sequence is given as TGTGCCAGCAGTTTTAACTCGTGGCGTGAAGCTTTCTTT.